A selection of T cell receptor beta chains follows, all from one sample in a study of T cells after somatic rescue of genetic block. Sequenced by immunoSEQ multiplex PCR; TCRdb stores in-frame clones only, minus some. The data hold under 150,000 clones, with about nine tenths observed a single time. Sequencing was done on a sample of peripheral blood mononuclear cells (PBMCs). The source of these receptors is a woman under 30. Each CDR3 is given with its conserved first and last residue. The order of the fields is CDR3 length, V gene, clone size, J gene, D gene, CDR3 DNA, CDR3 protein. The D gene is left open where the match is weak. Clone size is shown for a subset of rows, as once, few, many or a class of expanded clone.

length: 15
V: TRBV9
size: -
J: TRBJ2-2
D: TRBD1
DNA: TGTGCCAGCAGCGTCGGGACAGATCCCACCGGGGAGCTGCTTTTT
CDR3: CASSVGTDPTGELLF

length: 17
V: TRBV5-1
size: -
J: TRBJ2-2
D: -
DNA: TGCGCCAGCAGCTTGGTCCGGGGAGGTAGGAAGCCCGGGGAGCTGTTTTTT
CDR3: CASSLVRGGRKPGELFF

length: 17
V: TRBV19
size: -
J: TRBJ1-1
D: -
DNA: TGTGCCAGTAGTATACCCCCACAGGGTTGGAGGAACACTGAAGCTTTCTTT
CDR3: CASSIPPQGWRNTEAFF

length: 15
V: TRBV5-1
size: few
J: TRBJ1-1
D: -
DNA: TGCGCCAGCAGCTTGATAAGCCCCGGGAACACTGAAGCTTTCTTT
CDR3: CASSLISPGNTEAFF

length: 16
V: TRBV18
size: -
J: TRBJ1-6
D: TRBD1
DNA: TGTGCCAGCTCACCACCCGGACAGGGTGGCATGTCACCCCTCCACTTT
CDR3: CASSPPGQGGMSPLHF

length: 13
V: TRBV14
size: -
J: TRBJ1-2
D: -
DNA: TGTGCCAGCAGCCTCACAGGGAACTATGGCTACACCTTC
CDR3: CASSLTGNYGYTF

length: 15
V: TRBV4-2
size: -
J: TRBJ1-1
D: -
DNA: TGTGCCAGCAGCCCTTACCGGGGGGCACCGGTTGAAGCTTTCTTT
CDR3: CASSPYRGAPVEAFF

length: 13
V: TRBV5-6
size: -
J: TRBJ1-2
D: -
DNA: TGTGCCAGCAGCGTGGGGGGGCCAGGTGGCTACACCTTC
CDR3: CASSVGGPGGYTF

length: 16
V: TRBV18
size: once
J: TRBJ2-7
D: -
DNA: TGTGCCAGCTCCCCTCAGGGGTCCTGGGGTTCCTACGAGCAGTACTTC
CDR3: CASSPQGSWGSYEQYF

length: 16
V: TRBV25-1
size: -
J: TRBJ2-3
D: TRBD2
DNA: TGTGCCAGCAGCCTTCGTAGCGGGGGTAACACAGATACGCAGTATTTT
CDR3: CASSLRSGGNTDTQYF

length: 16
V: TRBV9
size: -
J: TRBJ1-2
D: -
DNA: TGTGCCAGCAGCCCGAGGGGTGGGGAGGCGATGGGAGGCTACACCTTC
CDR3: CASSPRGGEAMGGYTF

length: 15
V: TRBV18
size: -
J: TRBJ2-7
D: -
DNA: TGTGCCAGCTCACCACCTCTGGGGCTCTCCTACGAGCAGTACTTC
CDR3: CASSPPLGLSYEQYF

length: 15
V: TRBV6-5
size: -
J: TRBJ1-4
D: -
DNA: TGTGCCAGCAGTTACTCGGGGGCTCGGCGTGAAAAACTGTTTTTT
CDR3: CASSYSGARREKLFF

length: 14
V: TRBV5-6
size: -
J: TRBJ1-6
D: TRBD1
DNA: TGTGCCAGCAGTTGGACAGGTGATAATTCACCCCTCCACTTT
CDR3: CASSWTGDNSPLHF

length: 13
V: TRBV19
size: -
J: TRBJ1-5
D: -
DNA: TGTGCCAGCGGACAGCATTTAAATCAGCCCCAGCATTTT
CDR3: CASGQHLNQPQHF

length: 15
V: TRBV4-1
size: -
J: TRBJ2-5
D: -
DNA: TGCGCCAGCAGCCTACGGACAGCGCAGCAAGAGACCCAGTACTTC
CDR3: CASSLRTAQQETQYF

length: 12
V: TRBV13
size: -
J: TRBJ1-1
D: -
DNA: TGTGCCAGCAGCTTGGGAATCGCTGAAGCTTTCTTT
CDR3: CASSLGIAEAFF

length: 14
V: TRBV29-1
size: -
J: TRBJ2-1
D: TRBD1
DNA: TGCAGCGTTGAGACAGGGTATGGTTACAATGAGCAGTTCTTC
CDR3: CSVETGYGYNEQFF

length: 13
V: TRBV7-2
size: -
J: TRBJ2-7
D: TRBD1
DNA: TGTGCCAGCAGTGTCGGGACAGGGAACGAGCAGTACTTC
CDR3: CASSVGTGNEQYF

length: 15
V: TRBV28
size: -
J: TRBJ1-2
D: TRBD1
DNA: TGTGCCAGCAGCTCTCCAGCCGGGACAGGGCACGGCTACACCTTC
CDR3: CASSSPAGTGHGYTF

length: 14
V: TRBV7-9
size: once
J: TRBJ1-2
D: -
DNA: TGTGCCAGCAGCTTATCGACGGGAATAGATGGCTACACCTTC
CDR3: CASSLSTGIDGYTF

length: 12
V: TRBV5-4
size: -
J: TRBJ2-2
D: -
DNA: TGTGCCAGCAGCTTGGACACCGGGGAGCTGTTTTTT
CDR3: CASSLDTGELFF

length: 13
V: TRBV7-9
size: -
J: TRBJ1-6
D: -
DNA: TGTGCCAGCAGCTTAGGCGGGGATTCACCCCTCCACTTT
CDR3: CASSLGGDSPLHF

length: 13
V: TRBV10-3
size: -
J: TRBJ1-4
D: -
DNA: TGTGCCATCAGTAGGGCGGCTAATGAAAAACTGTTTTTT
CDR3: CAISRAANEKLFF

length: 16
V: TRBV7-8
size: -
J: TRBJ1-6
D: -
DNA: TGTGCCAGCAGCTTAAACAGGTTCGGGTCTTCTCCACCCCTCCACTTT
CDR3: CASSLNRFGSSPPLHF

length: 15
V: TRBV6-5
size: -
J: TRBJ1-6
D: -
DNA: TGTGCCACCACCCAGGGAAGCTCCTATAATTCACCCCTCCACTTT
CDR3: CATTQGSSYNSPLHF

length: 16
V: TRBV4-2
size: -
J: TRBJ2-1
D: -
DNA: TGTGCCAGCAGCCAAGATACCGGGCTTATTTACAATGAGCAGTTCTTC
CDR3: CASSQDTGLIYNEQFF

length: 15
V: TRBV11-2
size: -
J: TRBJ1-2
D: -
DNA: TGTGCCAGCAGCTTAGATTGGGTGACCACCTATGGCTACACCTTC
CDR3: CASSLDWVTTYGYTF

length: 14
V: TRBV5-8
size: -
J: TRBJ2-5
D: TRBD2
DNA: TGTGCCAGCAGCTTGTTGGGGGGGGAAGAGACCCAGTACTTC
CDR3: CASSLLGGEETQYF

length: 13
V: TRBV6-6
size: -
J: TRBJ1-1
D: TRBD1
DNA: TGTGCCAGCAGTCCTCGACAGGGAACTGAAGCTTTCTTT
CDR3: CASSPRQGTEAFF

length: 16
V: TRBV4-3
size: few
J: TRBJ2-7
D: -
DNA: TGCGCCAGCAGCCAAGAATACGACAAGCCTCTACGAGGGCAGTACTTC
CDR3: CASSQEYDKPLRGQYF

length: 15
V: TRBV19
size: -
J: TRBJ1-1
D: -
DNA: TGTGCCAGTAGTAGGACACCTCAGGGGAACACTGAAGCTTTCTTT
CDR3: CASSRTPQGNTEAFF

length: 16
V: TRBV11-2
size: -
J: TRBJ2-7
D: -
DNA: TGTGCCAGCAGCTTTCTGGAGGGGGGGGGCCCCTACGAGCAGTACTTC
CDR3: CASSFLEGGGPYEQYF

length: 19
V: TRBV18
size: -
J: TRBJ1-4
D: -
DNA: TGTGCCAGCTCACCGGAGGGACAAGGTGTCCCGGTGACCTATGAAAAACTGTTTTTT
CDR3: CASSPEGQGVPVTYEKLFF

length: 20
V: TRBV4-2
size: -
J: TRBJ2-5
D: -
DNA: TGTGCCAGCAGCCAACCGACCGGACAGGTGGGGGGCGTTGGCCAAGAGACCCAGTACTTC
CDR3: CASSQPTGQVGGVGQETQYF

length: 15
V: TRBV19
size: -
J: TRBJ2-3
D: TRBD1
DNA: TGTGCCAGTAGTATAGGACAGGGGAGCACAGATACGCAGTATTTT
CDR3: CASSIGQGSTDTQYF

length: 16
V: TRBV25-1
size: -
J: TRBJ2-3
D: TRBD2
DNA: TGTGCCAGCAGTGATATAGCGGGGGGGCGTGAAGATACGCAGTATTTT
CDR3: CASSDIAGGREDTQYF

length: 16
V: TRBV19
size: -
J: TRBJ1-5
D: -
DNA: TGTGCCAGTAGTAGAAGAGGACGGTATAGCAATCAGCCCCAGCATTTT
CDR3: CASSRRGRYSNQPQHF

length: 15
V: TRBV9
size: -
J: TRBJ1-2
D: -
DNA: TGTGCCAGCAGCCCCTTCTCCGGGGCTAGAAATGGCTACACCTTC
CDR3: CASSPFSGARNGYTF

length: 12
V: TRBV28
size: -
J: TRBJ1-2
D: -
DNA: TGTGCCACCTCCCTGGGGGTGAAAGGCTACACCTTC
CDR3: CATSLGVKGYTF

length: 14
V: TRBV2
size: -
J: TRBJ2-7
D: -
DNA: TGTGCCAGCAGTGAAGCGCCCGGGGGCTACGAGCAGTACTTC
CDR3: CASSEAPGGYEQYF

length: 19
V: TRBV7-6
size: -
J: TRBJ2-1
D: TRBD2
DNA: TGTGCCAGCAGCTTAGTCCCTAGCGGGGGGGCCAGTTCCTACAATGAGCAGTTCTTC
CDR3: CASSLVPSGGASSYNEQFF

length: 15
V: TRBV9
size: -
J: TRBJ1-1
D: -
DNA: TGTGCCAGCAGCGTAGCGGGGAGTGGGGGTACTGAAGCTTTCTTT
CDR3: CASSVAGSGGTEAFF

length: 17
V: TRBV7-8
size: -
J: TRBJ1-2
D: -
DNA: TGTGCCAGCAGCCCCCTTCGGGGGGCGCTCATTAACTATGGCTACACCTTC
CDR3: CASSPLRGALINYGYTF

length: 13
V: TRBV7-9
size: -
J: TRBJ1-6
D: -
DNA: TGTGCCAGCGCGGTGGACGGGAATTCACCCCTCCACTTT
CDR3: CASAVDGNSPLHF

length: 15
V: TRBV18
size: -
J: TRBJ2-5
D: -
DNA: TGTGCCAGCTCCCTAACCTGGGGACGCCAAGAGACCCAGTACTTC
CDR3: CASSLTWGRQETQYF

length: 14
V: TRBV6-1
size: -
J: TRBJ2-7
D: -
DNA: TGTGCCAGCCTCGGGGGGACATTCTCCTACGAGCAGTACTTC
CDR3: CASLGGTFSYEQYF

length: 15
V: TRBV19
size: -
J: TRBJ2-5
D: -
DNA: TGTGCCAGTAGTATCGGTGGGTTTGGACAAGAGACCCAGTACTTC
CDR3: CASSIGGFGQETQYF

length: 18
V: TRBV30
size: -
J: TRBJ2-1
D: TRBD2
DNA: TGTGCCTGGAGAGACCTTGCGGGGGAGTCTCTGGTAGGCAATGAGCAGTTCTTC
CDR3: CAWRDLAGESLVGNEQFF

length: 14
V: TRBV7-8
size: -
J: TRBJ2-5
D: TRBD1
DNA: TGTGCCAGCAGCCCCGGACAGGGGCAAGAGACCCAGTACTTC
CDR3: CASSPGQGQETQYF